Shown below are 26 T cell receptor beta chains from a single sample sequenced in a study of cytomegalovirus exposure and HLA in healthy donors. Primers for the PCR totalled 60 Vbeta and 13 Jbeta. Measured with immunoSEQ multiplex PCR; TCRdb has only the in-frame clones, and not every one. The data show around 200,000 clones, with 65% to 85% seen just once and 3.8% held by the top ten. Sample: PBMCs. Receptor source: a man in his forties or fifties in good health and CMV-seronegative.

The chain is built from TRBV30 and TRBJ1-2; the D gene is possibly TRBD1 (5 bases). Germline loops: CDR1 GTSNPN, CDR2 SVGIG (reference sequence). V was cut by 2 bases and J by 0 bases, with 13 bases left in between. The CDR3 is 15 residues long. This chain's CDR3 is CAWSLRREANYGYTF. Written as DNA, the CDR3 is TGTGCCTGGAGTCTCCGCAGGGAGGCTAACTATGGCTACACCTTC.

The J gene is TRBJ2-1, the V gene TRBV19; 7 positions match TRBD2. Germline assignment: CDR1 LNHDA and CDR2 SQIVND (reference sequence). The CDR3 has 12 residues. After removal of 5 bases from V and 13 bases from J, the junction contained 8 bases not matched to a gene. The chain's CDR3 is CASSFGGGGQFF. The CDR3 region has the DNA TGTGCCAGTAGTTTCGGCGGGGGAGGACAGTTCTTC. The full variable domain, its missing parts supplied by reference TRBV19 and TRBJ2-1, is DGGITQSPKYLFRKEGQNVTLSCEQNLNHDAMYWYRQDPGQGLRLIYYSQIVNDFQKGDIAEGYSVSREKKESFPLTVTSAQKNPTAFYLCASSFGGGGQFFGPGTRLTVL.

V is TRBV5-1 and J is TRBJ1-1; 7 bases line up with TRBD1. CDR1 SGHRS and CDR2 YFSETQ come from the germline V gene. The CDR3 is 15 residues long. V shed 0 bases, J shed 3 bases, and the junction held 5 bases outside the gene matches. The CDR3 nucleotides read TGCGCCAGCAGCTTGGAACGGCAGGGGGACACTGAAGCTTTCTTT. Translation gives CASSLERQGDTEAFF. Supplemented by reference TRBV5-1 and TRBJ1-1, the full variable domain reads KAGVTQTPRYLIKTRGQQVTLSCSPISGHRSVSWYQQTPGQGLQFLFEYFSETQRNKGNFPGRFSGRQFSNSRSEMNVSTLELGDSALYLCASSLERQGDTEAFFGQGTRLTVV.

Comments on this clone: Other DNA sequences in the same sample also yield this CDR3. The chain links TRBV18 to TRBJ2-6; 10 bases line up with TRBD1. Trimming took 6 bases from V and 1 from J; bases not matched to a gene: 6. The CDR3 loop spans 17 amino acids. The germline V gene encodes CDR1 KGHSH and CDR2 LQKENI. The DNA for the CDR3 is TGTGCCAGCTCGCGCCGGGACAGGGGTTCTGGGGCCAACGTCCTGACTTTC. Amino acid sequence: CASSRRDRGSGANVLTF.

The CDR3 nucleotides read TGTGCCAGCAGTTACTCGGGGCAGACAGGGACCCAGTACTTC. Translation gives CASSYSGQTGTQYF. The V call is TRBV6-5, the J call TRBJ2-5; weak D call: TRBD1 (6 bases). The CDR3 is 14 amino acids. V was clipped by 0 bases and J by 7 bases, with 12 bases between them. Germline CDR1 reads MNHEY; CDR2 reads SVGAGI.

The chain is built from TRBV6-6 and TRBJ1-2, with D unclear. Trimming took 2 bases from V and 7 from J, leaving 11 bases between them. Germline values: CDR1 MNHNY, CDR2 SVGAGI (reference sequence). CDR3 size: 13 residues. The CDR3 coding sequence is TGTGCCAGCAGTTACGGTCCGGGTTTTGGCTACACCTTC. This sequence encodes CASSYGPGFGYTF.

This clone occurred once. The V and J genes are TRBV27 and TRBJ1-5; D is uncertain. The V end lost 3 bases, the J end lost 0 bases, and 12 bases lay between the germline ends. The CDR3 covers 16 residues. CDR1 is MNHEY and CDR2 is SMNVEV in the germline V gene (reference sequence). The CDR3 DNA reads as TGTGCCAGCAGTTTTGGAGGAGGGAGTAGCAATCAGCCCCAGCATTTT. This sequence encodes CASSFGGGSSNQPQHF.

This chain connects TRBV5-1 to TRBJ1-5, with TRBD1 as a possible D gene (5 bases). The CDR3 is 15 amino acids. Deletions cut 0 bases from V and 5 bases from J, with 12 bases between. Germline V CDR1 and CDR2: SGHRS, YFSETQ. CDR3 in DNA: TGCGCCAGCAGCTTGGACGGCAGGGTGGATCAGCCCCAGCATTTT. Protein product: CASSLDGRVDQPQHF.

The chain is built from TRBV19 and TRBJ1-2, with D possibly matching TRBD1 (6 bases). The CDR3 is made up of 14 amino acids. Germline assignment: CDR1 LNHDA and CDR2 SQIVND (reference sequence). The V end was cut by 6 bases, the J end by 2 bases, with 13 bases between. The CDR3 spells CASRENRVNYGYTF. In DNA form, the CDR3 reads TGTGCCAGTAGGGAGAACAGGGTAAACTATGGCTACACCTTC.

V usage is TRBV9 and J usage is TRBJ1-1; 10 positions match TRBD1. V dropped 4 bases and J dropped 2; count of bases not matched to a gene: 5. Looked up from germline, CDR1 is SGDLS and CDR2 is YYNGEE. The CDR3 is made up of 15 amino acids. This CDR3 reads CASSLGTGVNTEAFF. The CDR3 region has the DNA TGTGCCAGCAGCCTAGGGACAGGGGTCAACACTGAAGCTTTCTTT.

The J gene is TRBJ1-1, the V gene TRBV2; TRBD1 matches 9 bases. This CDR3 spans 15 amino acids. Looked up from germline, CDR1 is SNHLY and CDR2 is FYNNEI. V was clipped by 7 bases and J by 1 base; unmatched bases: 7. The CDR3 DNA sequence: TGTGCCAGCATGGTACAGGGGGCATCGAACACTGAAGCTTTCTTT. Translated: CASMVQGASNTEAFF.

The CDR3 DNA is TGTGCCAGTGGGACAGCCAGCGAGCAGTACTTC. It translates to CASGTASEQYF. V is TRBV19 and J is TRBJ2-7; 7 nucleotides match TRBD1. The CDR3 is 11 residues long. With 8 bases clipped from V and 6 bases from J, the junction kept 4 bases outside the gene matches. The germline CDR1 and CDR2 sequences are LNHDA and SQIVND (reference sequence). Full variable domain (outside the CDR3, taken from reference TRBV19 and TRBJ2-7): DGGITQSPKYLFRKEGQNVTLSCEQNLNHDAMYWYRQDPGQGLRLIYYSQIVNDFQKGDIAEGYSVSREKKESFPLTVTSAQKNPTAFYLCASGTASEQYFGPGTRLTVT.

The CDR3 DNA reads TGTGCCAGCAGCTTAGATTTCCTTAACTATGGCTACACCTTC. It encodes CASSLDFLNYGYTF. The chain combines TRBV7-8 with TRBJ1-2; unclear D gene. This CDR3 is built from 14 residues. V was cut by 1 base and J by 1 base, with 7 bases left in between. The V gene's germline CDR1 is SGHVS and CDR2 FQNEAQ.

This chain joins TRBV4-1 and TRBJ2-2; the match to TRBD1 covers 8 bases. Germline V gene sequence: CDR1 MGHRA, CDR2 YSYEKL. This CDR3 has 15 amino acids. With 3 bases clipped from V and 6 bases from J, the junction kept 6 bases outside the gene matches. DNA of the CDR3: TGCGCCAGCAGCCACACACAGGGGGGCGCCGGGGAGCTGTTTTTT. Translating gives CASSHTQGGAGELFF.

This chain's CDR3 is CASSGHRGEKLFF. The CDR3 DNA reads as TGTGCCAGCAGCGGCCACAGGGGTGAAAAACTGTTTTTT. The chain has TRBV5-4 and TRBJ1-4; TRBD1 matches at 7 bases. Germline assignment: CDR1 SGHNT and CDR2 YYREEE (reference sequence). With 4 bases clipped from V and 7 bases from J, the junction kept 4 bases outside the gene matches. CDR3 length: 13 residues.

V gene TRBV4-2 combines with J gene TRBJ2-2, with D possibly TRBD2 on 7 matching bases. The CDR3 totals 17 residues. V lost 0 bases, J lost 0 bases, and 11 bases lay in between. Germline assignment: CDR1 LGHNA and CDR2 YNFKEQ. The CDR3 DNA sequence: TGTGCCAGCAGCCAAGAAGGGGGGGCGCCGAACACCGGGGAGCTGTTTTTT. Its translation is CASSQEGGAPNTGELFF.

This rearrangement joins TRBV4-3 to TRBJ2-5; D is undetermined. V dropped 6 bases and J dropped 4 bases, with 3 bases sitting between them. Germline V gene lookup returns CDR1 LGHNA and CDR2 YSLEER. This CDR3 is built from 10 residues. DNA of the CDR3: TGCGCCAGCAGGAGAGAGACCCAGTACTTC. It specifies CASRRETQYF.

The chain combines TRBV7-8 with TRBJ1-1; no firm D call. V dropped 1 base and J dropped 2 bases, with 8 bases sitting between them. This CDR3 comprises 14 residues. Germline CDR1 is SGHVS and CDR2 is FQNEAQ. CDR3 sequence: CASSLVFPNTEAFF. For the CDR3, the DNA is TGTGCCAGCAGCTTAGTTTTCCCTAACACTGAAGCTTTCTTT.

The chain uses TRBV27 and TRBJ2-1; perhaps TRBD2 as D (6 bases). Germline assignment: CDR1 MNHEY and CDR2 SMNVEV (reference sequence). V lost 10 bases, J lost 4 bases, and 14 bases lay in between. The CDR3 sequence is 13 residues long. The CDR3 protein is CATARDSYNEQFF. The CDR3 region has the DNA TGTGCCACTGCCCGGGACTCATACAATGAGCAGTTCTTC.

The J gene is TRBJ1-5, the V gene TRBV7-6, with D maybe TRBD1 (5 bases). The V end lost 1 base, the J end lost 5 bases, and 15 bases lay between the germline ends. Germline CDR1 and CDR2: SGHVS and FNYEAQ. The CDR3 is 16 residues long. The CDR3, as DNA: TGTGCCAGCAGCTTAGAGGGAGGGGCGAGGGATCAGCCCCAGCATTTT. Translation: CASSLEGGARDQPQHF.

CDR3 in amino acids: CATRGRTNEKLFF. As DNA, the CDR3 is TGTGCCACCAGGGGGCGAACTAATGAAAAACTGTTTTTT. V usage is TRBV27 and J usage is TRBJ1-4; 8 bases are shared with TRBD1. The CDR3 contains 13 residues. The germline CDR1 and CDR2 sequences are MNHEY and SMNVEV (reference sequence). The V gene end was trimmed by 10 bases and the J gene end by 1 base; junction bases not matched to a gene: 2.

The V and J genes are TRBV6-5 and TRBJ1-6; 7 bases fit TRBD1. This CDR3 contains 14 residues. V lost 4 bases to trimming and J lost 6 bases; unmatched junction nucleotides: 3. CDR1 MNHEY and CDR2 SVGAGI come from the germline V gene. The CDR3 loop is CASSSGQFNSPLHF. The CDR3, as DNA: TGTGCCAGCAGTTCGGGACAGTTTAATTCACCCCTCCACTTT.

This chain links TRBV11-3 with TRBJ2-7; 7 bases match TRBD1. CDR3 length: 15 amino acids. The germline V gene has CDR1 SGHNT and CDR2 YENEEA. V was pared by 1 base and J by 3 bases, with 6 bases of the junction left unmatched. CDR3 DNA sequence: TGTGCCAGCAGCTTAGGAGGGGGCTACCTCTACGAGCAGTACTTC. Amino acids: CASSLGGGYLYEQYF.

This clone appeared once. The genes are TRBV10-3 and TRBJ2-7, with TRBD1 matching 7 bases. Germline CDR1 and CDR2: ENHRY and SYGVKD. The CDR3 extends over 13 amino acids. V shed 6 bases and J 3 bases; nucleotides not matched to a gene: 5. CDR3: CAISAGTDYEQYF. The CDR3 nucleotides are TGTGCCATCAGCGCCGGGACAGACTACGAGCAGTACTTC.

This clone was seen only a few times. The J gene is TRBJ1-2, the V gene TRBV18, with TRBD1 matching over 7 bases. The CDR3 runs to 13 residues. Germline CDR1 is KGHSH and CDR2 is LQKENI. V shed 4 bases, J shed 6 bases, and the junction held 5 bases outside the gene matches. CDR3 sequence: CASSQPTGDGYTF. The CDR3 nucleotides read TGTGCCAGCTCACAACCAACAGGGGATGGCTACACCTTC.

The V and J genes are TRBV14 and TRBJ1-6; weak D call: TRBD1 (5 bases). Germline V gene sequence: CDR1 SGHDN, CDR2 FVKESK. The CDR3 is made up of 15 amino acids. V was pared by 6 bases and J by 0 bases, with 9 bases between. The DNA for the CDR3 is TGTGCCAGCAGTTCAGACAGCTCCTATAATTCACCCCTCCACTTT. Translation gives CASSSDSSYNSPLHF.